Here is one T cell receptor beta chain with its context. What it binds is unknown. Subjects aged 18 to 65 presented with newly diagnosed hyperthyroidism of less than 2 months' duration. Fresh 10 ml peripheral blood yielded PBMCs. The entry originates in a study of T cells in Graves' hyperthyroidism and ophthalmopathy. Findings and caveats of the study: Blood shared most expanded thyroid clonotypes above 0.001. Ophthalmopathy, as predicted by the model, came a median around 6 months after the prediction.

Amplification targeted TCR beta CDR3 regions from RNA transcripts. First-round RT-PCR targeting the TCR CDR3 was performed with the HTBI primer set. TCRdb independently ran MiXCR on the multiplex PCR reads; one entry per CDR3 protein. Of approximately 700,000 distinct CDR3 sequences listed, about 15% are singletons. Germline V gene sequence: CDR1 MGHRA, CDR2 YSYEKL. Trimming left V 2 bases short and J 4 bases short, with 15 bases between. The length of the CDR3 is 15 residues. The sequence was obtained from a man aged 18-30 years with Graves' hyperthyroidism. V gene TRBV4-1 combines with J gene TRBJ2-7, with a tentative D call TRBD2 (6 bases). The specimen sequenced was blood. The CDR3 DNA reads TGCGCCAGCAGCCAACGGGACTCCGGACCATACGAGCAGTACTTC. Its translation: CASSQRDSGPYEQYF.